These T cell receptor beta chains were read from a single sample in a study of neurological immune-mediated disorders. TCRdb analysed the 5' RACE reads with MiXCR anew, one entry per CDR3 protein. The data show 55,000 to 70,000 distinct CDR3 sequences, with about 10% seen just once and 6.6% held by the top ten. Sample: PBMCs. The origin of the receptors is a male donor with HTLV-1-associated myelopathy (HAM/TSP). Both conserved end residues are part of each CDR3. The order of the fields is CDR3 DNA, CDR3 protein, D gene, V gene, J gene, clone size. A D gene is named only where the DNA matches it firmly. For some rows the clone size is stated as once, few or many, or as a class when expanded; others skip it.

cdr3_nt: TGTGCCAGCAGCGATCGAGAGGGGTACGAGCAGTACTTC
cdr3_aa: CASSDREGYEQYF
d_call: NA
v_call: TRBV28
j_call: TRBJ2-7
clone_size: many

cdr3_nt: TGTGCCACCATCTTAGGGGGCTCCTACAATGAGCAGTTCTTC
cdr3_aa: CATILGGSYNEQFF
d_call: NA
v_call: TRBV15
j_call: TRBJ2-1
clone_size: many

cdr3_nt: TGTGCCAGCAGGGATGACAGTGTCTATGGCTACACCTTC
cdr3_aa: CASRDDSVYGYTF
d_call: NA
v_call: TRBV12-3/TRBV12-4
j_call: TRBJ1-2
clone_size: many

cdr3_nt: TGTGCCAGCCGGGACACCATGAACACTGAAGCTTTCTTT
cdr3_aa: CASRDTMNTEAFF
d_call: NA
v_call: TRBV6-6
j_call: TRBJ1-1
clone_size: many

cdr3_nt: TGCGCCAGCAGTGAACCTAGGGGGCTCTCATACAATGAGCAGTTCTTC
cdr3_aa: CASSEPRGLSYNEQFF
d_call: TRBD1
v_call: TRBV10-2
j_call: TRBJ2-1
clone_size: many

cdr3_nt: TGCGCCAGCAGCTTGGCCCCCTTGGACAGGGGGCCGAAGGAGACCCAGTACTTC
cdr3_aa: CASSLAPLDRGPKETQYF
d_call: TRBD1
v_call: TRBV5-1
j_call: TRBJ2-5
clone_size: many

cdr3_nt: TGTGCCAGCAGCTTAAGTCAGGGGGCGGGGGAGCAGTTCTTC
cdr3_aa: CASSLSQGAGEQFF
d_call: TRBD1
v_call: TRBV7-2
j_call: TRBJ2-1
clone_size: many

cdr3_nt: TGCGCCAGCAGCAGGACAGGGGGTGAAAATTCACCCCTCCACTTT
cdr3_aa: CASSRTGGENSPLHF
d_call: TRBD1
v_call: TRBV5-1
j_call: TRBJ1-6
clone_size: many

cdr3_nt: TGTGCCAGCAGTTACGGCAGTCCCTATAATTCACCCCTCCACTTT
cdr3_aa: CASSYGSPYNSPLHF
d_call: NA
v_call: TRBV6-2/TRBV6-3
j_call: TRBJ1-6
clone_size: many

cdr3_nt: TGTGCCAGCTCACCTCCCTCGGTTTCGGGCCTCGGTGGTGAGCAGTTCTTC
cdr3_aa: CASSPPSVSGLGGEQFF
d_call: NA
v_call: TRBV18
j_call: TRBJ2-1
clone_size: many

cdr3_nt: TGTGCCAGCGCCCCAGGGGGTATCCCTTACGAGCAGTACTTC
cdr3_aa: CASAPGGIPYEQYF
d_call: TRBD1
v_call: TRBV6-5
j_call: TRBJ2-7
clone_size: many

cdr3_nt: TGCGCCAGCAGCCTACGGACTAGCGGGGGGAGCACAGATACGCAGTATTTT
cdr3_aa: CASSLRTSGGSTDTQYF
d_call: TRBD2
v_call: TRBV5-1
j_call: TRBJ2-3
clone_size: NA

cdr3_nt: TGTGCCACCAGTGGCGGACAGGGGGAGGACACTGAAGCTTTCTTT
cdr3_aa: CATSGGQGEDTEAFF
d_call: TRBD1
v_call: TRBV24-1
j_call: TRBJ1-1
clone_size: many

cdr3_nt: TGTGCCAGCAGCCCAACATTGAACACTGAAGCTTTCTTT
cdr3_aa: CASSPTLNTEAFF
d_call: NA
v_call: TRBV4-2
j_call: TRBJ1-1
clone_size: many

cdr3_nt: TGTGCCAGCAGCCAGCTCCGGGACAGATACGAGCAGTACTTC
cdr3_aa: CASSQLRDRYEQYF
d_call: TRBD1
v_call: TRBV3-1
j_call: TRBJ2-7
clone_size: many

cdr3_nt: TGCAGCGTTGAATTCGTCGAAAAACTGTTTTTT
cdr3_aa: CSVEFVEKLFF
d_call: NA
v_call: TRBV29-1
j_call: TRBJ1-4
clone_size: NA

cdr3_nt: TGTGCCACCAGTGATTCGGGGAGTACAGGGCCTGAAGCTTTCTTT
cdr3_aa: CATSDSGSTGPEAFF
d_call: NA
v_call: TRBV24-1
j_call: TRBJ1-1
clone_size: many

cdr3_nt: TGCGCCAGCAGCTCGCGCTCGGTATCCCGCGAGCAGTACTTC
cdr3_aa: CASSSRSVSREQYF
d_call: NA
v_call: TRBV5-1
j_call: TRBJ2-7
clone_size: many

cdr3_nt: TGTGCCAGCAGCACACAGGCCCTCTCTGGAAACACCATATATTTT
cdr3_aa: CASSTQALSGNTIYF
d_call: NA
v_call: TRBV7-8
j_call: TRBJ1-3
clone_size: many

cdr3_nt: TGTGCCAGCAGCTTGGGTCCCTCGACGGGGGGAGCTTTCTTT
cdr3_aa: CASSLGPSTGGAFF
d_call: NA
v_call: TRBV5-5
j_call: TRBJ1-1
clone_size: many

cdr3_nt: TGTGCCAGCCTCGCGGACAGGAGGAACACCATATATTTT
cdr3_aa: CASLADRRNTIYF
d_call: TRBD1
v_call: TRBV7-9
j_call: TRBJ1-3
clone_size: NA

cdr3_nt: TGTGCGACCGGAAGGTTCAATGAGCAGTTCTTC
cdr3_aa: CATGRFNEQFF
d_call: NA
v_call: TRBV24-1
j_call: TRBJ2-1
clone_size: many

cdr3_nt: TGTGCCAGCAGTGATCGGGGACGGGATCTTGGCTACACCTTC
cdr3_aa: CASSDRGRDLGYTF
d_call: NA
v_call: TRBV6-1
j_call: TRBJ1-2
clone_size: few

cdr3_nt: TGCGCCAGCAGAAGAGGACAGGGGGACAGCACAGATACGCAGTATTTT
cdr3_aa: CASRRGQGDSTDTQYF
d_call: TRBD1
v_call: TRBV5-1
j_call: TRBJ2-3
clone_size: many

cdr3_nt: TGCAGCGTTGAAGATCAGGGGCGGTGGACTGAAGCTTTCTTT
cdr3_aa: CSVEDQGRWTEAFF
d_call: NA
v_call: TRBV29-1
j_call: TRBJ1-1
clone_size: many

cdr3_nt: TGCGCCAGCAGCATAGGGGTGACGGATTCACCCCTCCACTTT
cdr3_aa: CASSIGVTDSPLHF
d_call: NA
v_call: TRBV5-1
j_call: TRBJ1-6
clone_size: many

cdr3_nt: TGTGCCAGCAGCGAAGGACAGGGGGCTGAAAAACTGTTTTTT
cdr3_aa: CASSEGQGAEKLFF
d_call: TRBD1
v_call: TRBV4-2
j_call: TRBJ1-4
clone_size: NA

cdr3_nt: TGCGCCAGCAGCCCCGCTGGGGACAGGCGGTTTTCAGGGCAGTACTTC
cdr3_aa: CASSPAGDRRFSGQYF
d_call: TRBD1
v_call: TRBV4-3
j_call: TRBJ2-7
clone_size: many

cdr3_nt: TGCGCCAGCAGCTTGGACCAAGAGACCCAGTACTTC
cdr3_aa: CASSLDQETQYF
d_call: NA
v_call: TRBV5-1
j_call: TRBJ2-5
clone_size: many

cdr3_nt: TGCAGTGCCGACTCACAGAGGCTTTACGGGCAGTACTTC
cdr3_aa: CSADSQRLYGQYF
d_call: NA
v_call: TRBV20-1
j_call: TRBJ2-7
clone_size: many

cdr3_nt: TGTGCCAGCAGTTTAGGGGTAGGCGAGCAGTACTTC
cdr3_aa: CASSLGVGEQYF
d_call: NA
v_call: TRBV12-3/TRBV12-4
j_call: TRBJ2-7
clone_size: few

cdr3_nt: TGTGCCAGCAGAGGGGACAGGGGTTTGGACACCATATATTTT
cdr3_aa: CASRGDRGLDTIYF
d_call: TRBD1
v_call: TRBV2
j_call: TRBJ1-3
clone_size: few

cdr3_nt: TGTGCCAGCAGCCAAGTCCTCAGGCAACAACCCCAGACAGAATACGGCTACACCTTC
cdr3_aa: CASSQVLRQQPQTEYGYTF
d_call: NA
v_call: TRBV3-1
j_call: TRBJ1-2
clone_size: many

cdr3_nt: TGTGCCAGCACCGGGACAGGGGGTGAAAAACTGTTTTTT
cdr3_aa: CASTGTGGEKLFF
d_call: TRBD1
v_call: TRBV2
j_call: TRBJ1-4
clone_size: many

cdr3_nt: TGTGCCAGCAGCTTAGTCAGGGGGGGAACAGATACGCAGTATTTT
cdr3_aa: CASSLVRGGTDTQYF
d_call: NA
v_call: TRBV7-8
j_call: TRBJ2-3
clone_size: many

cdr3_nt: TGTGCCAGCAGTTACTACCCGGACAGTTCCTACGAGCAGTACTTC
cdr3_aa: CASSYYPDSSYEQYF
d_call: NA
v_call: TRBV6-5
j_call: TRBJ2-7
clone_size: many

cdr3_nt: TGCGCCAGCAGCCCCCGGGGAGGGGGCCTTGAGCAGTTCTTC
cdr3_aa: CASSPRGGGLEQFF
d_call: NA
v_call: TRBV5-1
j_call: TRBJ2-1
clone_size: many

cdr3_nt: TGTGCCAGCACCCAAGGGGCGGGGGGGATCGAGACCCAGTACTTC
cdr3_aa: CASTQGAGGIETQYF
d_call: TRBD2
v_call: TRBV28
j_call: TRBJ2-5
clone_size: many

cdr3_nt: TGCGCCAGCAGCCCTCTCGGGACAGCGATGAACACTGAAGCTTTCTTT
cdr3_aa: CASSPLGTAMNTEAFF
d_call: TRBD1
v_call: TRBV5-1
j_call: TRBJ1-1
clone_size: many

cdr3_nt: TGCAGTGCTAGATCGGACAGGGGGCCAACAGATACGCAGTATTTT
cdr3_aa: CSARSDRGPTDTQYF
d_call: TRBD1
v_call: TRBV20-1
j_call: TRBJ2-3
clone_size: many

cdr3_nt: TGTGCCAGCAGCCACCTAATGAGCGATAATTCACCCCTCCACTTT
cdr3_aa: CASSHLMSDNSPLHF
d_call: NA
v_call: TRBV6-5
j_call: TRBJ1-6
clone_size: many

cdr3_nt: TGTGCCAGCAGCGTTACCGGGACAGGGAGCTCTTACACCTTC
cdr3_aa: CASSVTGTGSSYTF
d_call: TRBD1
v_call: TRBV7-9
j_call: TRBJ1-2
clone_size: many

cdr3_nt: TGTGCCAGCAGCGTAGGGGGGACGGGGCCCCAGCATTTT
cdr3_aa: CASSVGGTGPQHF
d_call: NA
v_call: TRBV9
j_call: TRBJ1-5
clone_size: many

cdr3_nt: TGTGCCAGCAGTTTAATGGGGGCCGACACTGAAGCTTTCTTT
cdr3_aa: CASSLMGADTEAFF
d_call: NA
v_call: TRBV12-3/TRBV12-4
j_call: TRBJ1-1
clone_size: many

cdr3_nt: TGTGCCAGCAATCCGGGACAGGGCACTGGGTCCTACGAGCAGTACTTC
cdr3_aa: CASNPGQGTGSYEQYF
d_call: TRBD1
v_call: TRBV12-3/TRBV12-4
j_call: TRBJ2-7
clone_size: many

cdr3_nt: TGTGCCAGCAGTTTACGGGGACTGACGAACACTGAAGCTTTCTTT
cdr3_aa: CASSLRGLTNTEAFF
d_call: NA
v_call: TRBV27
j_call: TRBJ1-1
clone_size: many

cdr3_nt: TGTGCCAGCAGCTTACGAGCAGGGGCCGGCTACACCTTC
cdr3_aa: CASSLRAGAGYTF
d_call: NA
v_call: TRBV7-8
j_call: TRBJ1-2
clone_size: NA

cdr3_nt: TGTGCCATCAGTGATCCTACAGGGAGGGCGGAGACCCAGTACTTC
cdr3_aa: CAISDPTGRAETQYF
d_call: NA
v_call: TRBV10-3
j_call: TRBJ2-5
clone_size: many

cdr3_nt: TGTGCCAGCAGTATAGAGACGAACACTGAAGCTTTCTTT
cdr3_aa: CASSIETNTEAFF
d_call: NA
v_call: TRBV7-9
j_call: TRBJ1-1
clone_size: many

cdr3_nt: TGTGCCAGCAGGGGACAGGGGGTCTATAATTCACCCCTCCACTTT
cdr3_aa: CASRGQGVYNSPLHF
d_call: TRBD1
v_call: TRBV12-3/TRBV12-4
j_call: TRBJ1-6
clone_size: many

cdr3_nt: TGTGCCAGCATCCAAGACACCTACACTGAAGCTTTCTTT
cdr3_aa: CASIQDTYTEAFF
d_call: NA
v_call: TRBV5-5
j_call: TRBJ1-1
clone_size: many

cdr3_nt: TGTGCCAGCAGCTACATTCGTAAAGCTGAGCAGTTCTTC
cdr3_aa: CASSYIRKAEQFF
d_call: NA
v_call: TRBV27
j_call: TRBJ2-1
clone_size: many

cdr3_nt: TGTGCCAGCAGCTTAGAGTTGACGAGGAACACTGAAGCTTTCTTT
cdr3_aa: CASSLELTRNTEAFF
d_call: NA
v_call: TRBV7-2
j_call: TRBJ1-1
clone_size: many

cdr3_nt: TGCGCCAGCAGCCCCGGGGTTTCCAGCTCTGGGGCCAACGTCCTGACTTTC
cdr3_aa: CASSPGVSSSGANVLTF
d_call: NA
v_call: TRBV5-1
j_call: TRBJ2-6
clone_size: few

cdr3_nt: TGTGCCAGTAGTTTCGGGACGGCCGGGGCCAACGTCCTGACTTTC
cdr3_aa: CASSFGTAGANVLTF
d_call: NA
v_call: TRBV19
j_call: TRBJ2-6
clone_size: few